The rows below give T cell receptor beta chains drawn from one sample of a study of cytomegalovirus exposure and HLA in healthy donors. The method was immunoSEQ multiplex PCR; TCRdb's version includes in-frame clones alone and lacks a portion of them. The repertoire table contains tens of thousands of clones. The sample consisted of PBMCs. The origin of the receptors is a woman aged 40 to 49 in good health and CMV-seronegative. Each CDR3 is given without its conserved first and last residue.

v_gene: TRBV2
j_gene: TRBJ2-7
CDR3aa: ASSLLARSSYEQY

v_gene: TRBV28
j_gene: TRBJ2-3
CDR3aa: ASSQTSGSTDTQY

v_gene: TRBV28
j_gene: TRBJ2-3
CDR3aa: ASSSPEREWGDTQY

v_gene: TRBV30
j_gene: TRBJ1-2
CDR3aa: AWRTGGNGYT

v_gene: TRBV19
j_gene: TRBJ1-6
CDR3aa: ARVRGDKQVTGNSPLH

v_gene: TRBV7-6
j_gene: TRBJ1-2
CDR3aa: ASSPTGGKKANYGYT

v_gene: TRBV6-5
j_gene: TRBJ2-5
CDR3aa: ASSYSGQGRETQY

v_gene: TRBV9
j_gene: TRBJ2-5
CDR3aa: ASSPPNQETQY

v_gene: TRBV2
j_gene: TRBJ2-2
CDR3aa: ASREGYTGELF

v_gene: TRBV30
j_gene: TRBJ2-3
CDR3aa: AWMPFWDRGTDTQY

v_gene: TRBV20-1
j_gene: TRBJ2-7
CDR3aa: SAYSGYEQY

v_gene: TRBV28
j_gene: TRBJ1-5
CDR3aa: ASSESGGTQPQH

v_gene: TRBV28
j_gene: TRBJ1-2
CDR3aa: ASSSFNGGDYGYT

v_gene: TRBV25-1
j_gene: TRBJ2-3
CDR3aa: ASTRTESTDTQY

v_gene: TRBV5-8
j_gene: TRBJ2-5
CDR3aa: ASGGQNQETQY

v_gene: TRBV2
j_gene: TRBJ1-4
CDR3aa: ASSEGQGREKLF

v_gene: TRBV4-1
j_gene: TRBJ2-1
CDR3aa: ASSQDRSGTPPDNEQF

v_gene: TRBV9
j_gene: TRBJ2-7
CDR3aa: ASSIGTGSTYEQY

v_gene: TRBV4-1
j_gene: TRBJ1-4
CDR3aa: ASSQGTEATNEKLF

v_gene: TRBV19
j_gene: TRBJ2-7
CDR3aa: ASSMPQGGEQY

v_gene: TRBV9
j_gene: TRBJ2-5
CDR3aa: ASSVGTGASIETQY